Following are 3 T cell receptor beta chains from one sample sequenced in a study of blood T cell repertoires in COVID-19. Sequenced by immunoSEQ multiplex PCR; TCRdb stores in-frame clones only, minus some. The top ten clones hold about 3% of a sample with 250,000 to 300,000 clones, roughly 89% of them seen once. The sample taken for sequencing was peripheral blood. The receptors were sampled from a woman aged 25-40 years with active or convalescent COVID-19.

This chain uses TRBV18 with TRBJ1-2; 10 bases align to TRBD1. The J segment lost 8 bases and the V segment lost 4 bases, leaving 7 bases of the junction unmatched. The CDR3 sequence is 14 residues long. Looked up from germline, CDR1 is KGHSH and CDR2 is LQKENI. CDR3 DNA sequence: TGTGCCAGCTCACTGACAGGGGGCGCGGAAGGCTACACCTTC. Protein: CASSLTGGAEGYTF.

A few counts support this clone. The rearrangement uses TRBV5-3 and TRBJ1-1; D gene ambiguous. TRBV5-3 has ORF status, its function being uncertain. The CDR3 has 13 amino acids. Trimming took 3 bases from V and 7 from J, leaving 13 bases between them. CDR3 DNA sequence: TGTGCCAGAAGCTCTAGATACCAATATGAAGCTTTCTTT. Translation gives CARSSRYQYEAFF.

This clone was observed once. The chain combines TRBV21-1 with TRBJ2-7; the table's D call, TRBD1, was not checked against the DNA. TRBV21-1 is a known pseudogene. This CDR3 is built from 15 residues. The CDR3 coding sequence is TGTGCCAGCAGCGACCGGGACAGGGTCTCCTACGAGCAGTACTTC. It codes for CASSDRDRVSYEQYF.